This record looks at one TCR beta chain sequence and its context. Incorporation of UMIs carrying a 6-nucleotide sample barcode was performed by template switching. TCRdb reprocessed the 5' RACE reads, keeping one entry per CDR3 protein, no DNA. This sample contains approximately 300,000 distinct CDR3 sequences. These data come from a study of monozygotic twins with inflammatory bowel disease. Germline lookup yields CDR1 MNHEY and CDR2 SVGEGT. This CDR3 is 15 amino acids long. The gene calls are TRBV6-2 or TRBV6-3 and TRBJ1-5; there is no DNA to check the TCRdb D call of TRBD1. The TCR sequence derives from a human donor with ulcerative colitis or Crohn's disease, or a healthy co-twin of an affected twin (not recorded which). Material: blood. This chain's CDR3 is CASRRDTYSNQPQHF.